This record concerns one T cell receptor beta chain sequence. This entry belongs to a study of OX40 agonist ivuxolimab in advanced cancers. The wider study: People who had prior anti-PD-1, anti-PD-L1 or anti-CTLA-4 therapy could take part, and about 37% had some.

Individuals having autoimmune disease history or systemic immunosuppression were not enrolled. Drawing of blood for sampling happened at baseline, at cycle 4 day 1, and at cycle 7 day 1. Only in-frame clones appear in the TCRdb table, and some are missing; sequencing was by immunoSEQ multiplex PCR. The sample holds some 140,000 clones; about nine tenths are singletons and the top ten take less than 1.1%. The sample was CD4+ or CD8+ T cells sorted from blood, taken in a trial of the OX40 agonist ivuxolimab. The sequence derives from an adult with an advanced solid tumor such as melanoma, head and neck, liver or kidney cancer.

CDR3 residues: CASSMRKQATSNQPQHF. CDR3 nucleotides: TGTGCCAGTAGTATGAGGAAACAGGCTACTAGCAATCAGCCCCAGCATTTT. The chain recombines TRBV19 with TRBJ1-5; D possibly corresponds to TRBD1 (5 bases). This CDR3 has 17 residues. From germline, CDR1 is LNHDA and CDR2 SQIVND (reference sequence). The germline V and J ends were trimmed by 3 bases and 0 bases, with 15 bases remaining between them.